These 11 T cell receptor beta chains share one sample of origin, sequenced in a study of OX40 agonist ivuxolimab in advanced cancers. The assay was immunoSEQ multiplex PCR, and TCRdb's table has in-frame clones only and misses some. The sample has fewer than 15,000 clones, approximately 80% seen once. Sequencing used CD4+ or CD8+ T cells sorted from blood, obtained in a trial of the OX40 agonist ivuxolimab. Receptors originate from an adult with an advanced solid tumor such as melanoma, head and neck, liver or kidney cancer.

CDR3 in DNA: TGTGCCAGCAGCGCTCCTTCCGGGACAGGGGTTGTGAACACTGAAGCTTTCTTT. The encoded protein is CASSAPSGTGVVNTEAFF. The V and J genes are TRBV9 and TRBJ1-1, with 10 positions matching TRBD1. Germline CDR1 is SGDLS and CDR2 is YYNGEE. The V and J ends lost 3 bases and 0 bases, in that order; junction bases with no gene match: 11. The CDR3 is 18 amino acids.

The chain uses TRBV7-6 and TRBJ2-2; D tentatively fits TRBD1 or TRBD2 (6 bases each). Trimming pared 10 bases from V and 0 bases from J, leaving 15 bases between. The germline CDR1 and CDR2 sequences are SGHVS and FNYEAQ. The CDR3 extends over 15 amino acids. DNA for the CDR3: TGTGCCATCACTAAAGGGGGGACGAACACCGGGGAGCTGTTTTTT. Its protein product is CAITKGGTNTGELFF.

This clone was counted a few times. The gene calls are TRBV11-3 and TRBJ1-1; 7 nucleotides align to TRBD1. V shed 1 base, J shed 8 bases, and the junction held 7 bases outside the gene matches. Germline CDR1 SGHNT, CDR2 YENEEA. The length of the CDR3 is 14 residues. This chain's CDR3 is CASSLATGRAEAFF. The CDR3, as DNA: TGTGCCAGCAGCTTAGCGACAGGGCGTGCGGAAGCTTTCTTT.

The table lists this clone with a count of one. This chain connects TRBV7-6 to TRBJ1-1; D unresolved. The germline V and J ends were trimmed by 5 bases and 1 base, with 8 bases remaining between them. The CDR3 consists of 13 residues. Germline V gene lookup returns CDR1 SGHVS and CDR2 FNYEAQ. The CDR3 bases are TGTGCCAGCAGCGACACTGGGAACACTGAAGCTTTCTTT. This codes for CASSDTGNTEAFF.

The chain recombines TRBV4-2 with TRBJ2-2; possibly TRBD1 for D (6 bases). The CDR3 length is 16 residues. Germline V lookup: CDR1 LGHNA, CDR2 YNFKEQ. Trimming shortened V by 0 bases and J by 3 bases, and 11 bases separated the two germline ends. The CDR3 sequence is CASSQETGLYTGELFF. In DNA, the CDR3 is TGTGCCAGCAGCCAAGAAACAGGGCTGTACACCGGGGAGCTGTTTTTT.

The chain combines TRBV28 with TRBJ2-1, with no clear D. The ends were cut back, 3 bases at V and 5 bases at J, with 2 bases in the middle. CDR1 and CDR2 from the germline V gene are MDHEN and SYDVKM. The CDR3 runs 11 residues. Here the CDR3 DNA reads TGTGCCAGCAGTTTTGACAATGAGCAGTTCTTC. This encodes CASSFDNEQFF.

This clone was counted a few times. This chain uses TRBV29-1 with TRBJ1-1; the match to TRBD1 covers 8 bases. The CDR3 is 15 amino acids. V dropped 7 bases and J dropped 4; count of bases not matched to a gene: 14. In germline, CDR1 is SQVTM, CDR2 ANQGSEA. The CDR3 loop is CSAPNRQGPSTEAFF. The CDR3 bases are TGCAGCGCACCGAATCGACAGGGGCCGAGCACTGAAGCTTTCTTT.

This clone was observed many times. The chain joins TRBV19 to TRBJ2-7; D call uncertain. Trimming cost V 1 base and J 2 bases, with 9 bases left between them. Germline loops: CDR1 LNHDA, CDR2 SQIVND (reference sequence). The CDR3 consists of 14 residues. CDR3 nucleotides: TGTGCCAGTAGTATAGCGGTTGAAGCCTACGAGCAGTACTTC. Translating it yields CASSIAVEAYEQYF.

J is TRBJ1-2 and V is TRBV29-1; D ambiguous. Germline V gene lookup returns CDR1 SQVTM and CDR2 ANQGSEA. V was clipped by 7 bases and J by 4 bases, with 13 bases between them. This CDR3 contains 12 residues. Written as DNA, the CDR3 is TGCAGCGCAGAGACAACTCCCTATGGCTACACCTTC. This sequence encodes CSAETTPYGYTF.

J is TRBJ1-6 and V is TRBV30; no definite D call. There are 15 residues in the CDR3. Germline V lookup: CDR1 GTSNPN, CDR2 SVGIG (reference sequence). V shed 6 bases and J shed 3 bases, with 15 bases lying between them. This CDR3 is CACQNTRLYNSPLHF. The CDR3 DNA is TGTGCCTGCCAAAACACCCGACTCTATAATTCACCCCTCCACTTT.

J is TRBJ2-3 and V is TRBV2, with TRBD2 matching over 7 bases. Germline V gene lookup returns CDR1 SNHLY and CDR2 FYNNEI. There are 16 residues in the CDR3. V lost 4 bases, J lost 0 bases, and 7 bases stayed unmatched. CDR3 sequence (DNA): TGTGCCAGCAGTGTAAGGCTAGCGGTTAGCACAGATACGCAGTATTTT. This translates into CASSVRLAVSTDTQYF.